The clone carrying this T cell receptor beta chain was picked up many times. Libraries of TCR beta came from iRepertoire HTBI primers plus Arm-PCR of CDR3 regions. Using its own MiXCR run on the multiplex PCR reads, TCRdb lists one record per CDR3 protein. In the table there are 500,000 or so distinct CDR3 sequences, about 17% of which are singletons. The data were obtained in a study of regulatory T cells in long-lasting Graves disease. Described time point: newly diagnosed GD, antithyroid drugs for less than 3 months. Extracted RNA from PBMCs served as the source of the TCR library. Separately, the same data were catalogued under a study of T cells in Graves' hyperthyroidism and ophthalmopathy. As reported in that work: Patients aged 18 to 65 had newly diagnosed hyperthyroidism lasting under 2 months.

This TCR came from a man between 40 and 49 years old with Graves disease. Source: peripheral blood mononuclear cells (PBMCs), taken at new diagnosis, from a patient treated with antithyroid drugs.

In nucleotides, the CDR3 is TGTGCCAGCAGCCAAGAAGGGGGATATATGGGCTACACCTTC. This encodes CASSQEGGYMGYTF. J is TRBJ1-2 and V is TRBV3-1; possible D gene TRBD1, 6 bases. Trimming removed 0 bases from V and 8 bases from J, with 13 bases in between. The CDR3 spans 14 residues. From germline, CDR1 is LGHDT and CDR2 YNNKEL (reference sequence).